This TCR beta chain was identified in a study of T cell repertoires in cytomegalovirus infection. Whole-study context: It was recently identified HLA-C-restricted and well-studied HLA-B-restricted CMV epitopes that the study used. From public TCR beta signatures came an indication of both CMV infection and matching HLA type. Overall study results and limits: There were HLA-C-restricted CMV-specific TCR beta clonotypes dominating the ex vivo response. Using cumulative public TCR beta family frequency, the authors identified those who carried CMV together with the relevant HLA.

TCRdb reprocessed the reads via MiXCR and lists one record per CDR3 protein. The sample holds some 99,000 distinct CDR3 sequences, approximately 28% seen once. This clonotype was found once. As yet, its antigen is unknown. The CDR3 is 15 residues long. V shed 2 bases and J 8 bases; nucleotides not matched to a gene: 5. CDR1 and CDR2 (germline): LNHDA, SQIVND (reference sequence). The sequencing here drew on CD8+ T cells from cultured PBMCs, taken from culture after CMV antigen stimulation. The V call is TRBV19, the J call TRBJ2-1, with 11 bases identical to TRBD2. The sequence derives from a human donor in good health (CMV status not recorded). Some clones in this sample may be carry-over from other donors' samples. CDR3 protein: CASSIRLAGGHEQFF. CDR3 in DNA: TGTGCCAGTAGTATAAGGCTAGCGGGGGGCCATGAGCAGTTCTTC.